What follows are 32 T cell receptor beta chains derived from one specimen sequenced in a study of T-cell reconstitution after alpha-beta-depleted transplantation in children. Using unique molecular identifiers, the investigators prepared the TCRbeta library. TCRdb passed the PCR reads through MiXCR, listing each CDR3 protein once. In the table there are hundreds of thousands of distinct CDR3 sequences, 7.5% to 9.5% of which are singletons. The input for sequencing was PBMCs, mostly from graft donor cells, taken 180 days after TCRalphabeta/CD19-depleted stem cell transplant. Receptor source: a male patient aged 10 to 17 who had a stem cell transplant for acute lymphoblastic leukemia, so the T cells may come from the graft donor.

This clonotype occurred many times. The chain uses TRBV13 and TRBJ1-2; D unresolved. This CDR3 region has 15 residues. CDR1 and CDR2 from the germline V gene are PRHDT and FYEKMQ (reference sequence). Trimming cost V 2 bases and J 3 bases, with 13 bases left between them. CDR3 in DNA: TGTGCCAGCAGCTTATTGCCGAGTAGGGACTATGGCTACACCTTC. This sequence encodes CASSLLPSRDYGYTF.

In this sample, this clonotype turned up a few times. CDR3 nucleotide sequence: TGTGCCAGCAGTGTACAGGGGAGATCCTACGAGCAGTACTTC. Its translation is CASSVQGRSYEQYF. V gene TRBV6-1 combines with J gene TRBJ2-7; TRBD1 matches 7 bases. Germline trimming cut 4 bases from V and 1 base from J; bases unmatched to any gene: 4. The CDR3 consists of 14 residues. CDR1 and CDR2 from the germline V gene are MNHNS and SASEGT.

The chain joins TRBV18 to TRBJ1-4, with 8 bases lining up with TRBD1. Germline loops: CDR1 KGHSH, CDR2 LQKENI. The CDR3 spans 16 residues. The junction had 6 bases not matched to a gene; V was cut back by 0 bases and J by 6 bases. CDR3 sequence reads: CASSPPLTGEDEKLFF. In nucleotides, the CDR3 is TGTGCCAGCTCACCACCTTTGACAGGGGAGGATGAAAAACTGTTTTTT.

This clonotype was counted a single time. Given a much more abundant clone one base away, this may be a read error. The J gene is TRBJ1-2, the V gene TRBV19; D call uncertain. The CDR3 sequence is 13 residues long. Germline CDR1 is LNHDA and CDR2 is SQIVND (reference sequence). The CDR3 sequence: CTSRETDNYGYTF. The CDR3 DNA reads as TGTACCAGTAGAGAAACAGACAACTATGGCTACACCTTC.

This clonotype has a handful of counts. This chain links TRBV6-5 with TRBJ1-4, with TRBD1 as a possible D gene (6 bases). The CDR3 has 16 residues. Germline V gene data show CDR1 as MNHEY and CDR2 as SVGAGI. Trimming took 1 base from V and 11 from J, leaving 20 bases between them. The CDR3 sequence: CASSYFYSGGFGKLFF. As DNA, the CDR3 is TGTGCCAGCAGTTACTTTTATTCCGGGGGCTTTGGGAAACTGTTTTTT.

This clonotype occurred many times. The chain links TRBV4-3 to TRBJ1-2; D is perhaps TRBD1 (5 bases). V lost 0 bases to trimming and J lost 3 bases, with 8 bases between them. The CDR3 covers 14 residues. Germline V CDR1 and CDR2: LGHNA, YSLEER. The CDR3 here is CASSQEGRDYGYTF. CDR3 bases: TGCGCCAGCAGCCAAGAAGGCAGGGACTATGGCTACACCTTC.

This clonotype has a count of ten or more. The rearrangement joins TRBV6-1 to TRBJ2-2; D is possibly TRBD1 or TRBD2 (5 bases each). Trimming shortened V by 5 bases and J by 0 bases, and 19 bases separated the two germline ends. The CDR3 contains 18 residues. The V gene's germline CDR1 is MNHNS and CDR2 SASEGT. CDR3 sequence: CASSPITWGFANTGELFF. DNA of the CDR3: TGTGCCAGCAGTCCTATTACGTGGGGGTTTGCGAACACCGGGGAGCTGTTTTTT.

This clonotype was recorded many times. V usage is TRBV5-1 and J usage is TRBJ2-3; TRBD2 aligns across 9 bases. Germline V gene sequence: CDR1 SGHRS, CDR2 YFSETQ. With 5 bases clipped from V and 1 base from J, the junction kept 11 bases outside the gene matches. The CDR3 loop spans 17 amino acids. The CDR3 here is CASRHLVERGGTDTQYF. The CDR3, as DNA: TGCGCCAGCAGACACTTAGTAGAGCGGGGGGGCACAGATACGCAGTATTTT.

The chain has TRBV3-1 and TRBJ2-7, with 9 bases matching TRBD2. The germline gives CDR1 LGHDT, CDR2 YNNKEL (reference sequence). CDR3 length: 17 amino acids. Losses at the gene ends were 4 bases for V and 7 bases for J; bases not matched to a gene: 17. The CDR3 is CASSLLAGRSQREEQYF. As DNA, the CDR3 is TGTGCCAGCAGCCTTCTAGCGGGACGTAGCCAACGTGAAGAGCAGTACTTC.

This clonotype was observed many times. The CDR3 region has the DNA TGTGCCACCGGAAGGGTAGGCGAAAAACTGTTTTTT. Translation gives CATGRVGEKLFF. The chain is built from TRBV2 and TRBJ1-4; no clear D. The V gene lost 10 bases and the J gene lost 8 bases, with 14 bases spanning the gap. The CDR3 runs 12 residues. Germline CDR1 is SNHLY and CDR2 is FYNNEI.

This clonotype was counted ten times or more. This sequence joins TRBV18 and TRBJ1-5; a weak D match, TRBD1 (5 bases). V shed 3 bases and J shed 0 bases, with 9 bases lying between them. This CDR3 region has 15 residues. The germline gives CDR1 KGHSH, CDR2 LQKENI. The CDR3 region has the DNA TGTGCCAGCTCACCGCCAGGGAATAGCAATCAGCCCCAGCATTTT. This encodes CASSPPGNSNQPQHF. The whole variable domain, filled in from reference TRBV18 and TRBJ1-5, reads NAGVMQNPRHLVRRRGQEARLRCSPMKGHSHVYWYRQLPEEGLKFMVYLQKENIIDESGMPKERFSAEFPKEGPSILRIQQVVRGDSAAYFCASSPPGNSNQPQHFGDGTRLSIL.

This clonotype was observed many times. The chain uses TRBV6-2 or TRBV6-3 and TRBJ2-7, with no clear D. Germline CDR1 and CDR2: MNHEY and SVGEGT. The CDR3 is made up of 12 amino acids. Trimming removed 2 bases at V and 5 bases at J, with 7 bases between. The CDR3 reads CASSYKIHEQYF. As DNA, the CDR3 is TGTGCCAGCAGTTACAAGATCCACGAGCAGTACTTC.

Worth noting for this clonotype: A read error may explain this, as a much larger clone is one base away. The rearrangement uses TRBV5-1 and TRBJ2-7; a possible D gene is TRBD2 (5 bases). The CDR3 has 14 residues. CDR1 and CDR2 from the germline V gene are SGHRS and YFSETQ. V was trimmed by 3 bases and J by 1 base, leaving 11 bases between them. The CDR3 nucleotides read TGCGCCAGCAGCTCACTTGGACTTTCCTACGAGCAGTACTTC. This sequence encodes CASSSLGLSYEQYF. Full variable domain (remainder filled in from reference TRBV5-1 and TRBJ2-7): KAGVTQTPRYLIKTRGQQVTLSCSPISGHRSVSWYQQTPGQGLQFLFEYFSETQRNKGNFPGRFSGRQFSNSRSEMNVSTLELGDSALYLCASSSLGLSYEQYFGPGTRLTVT.

This clonotype was seen repeatedly, ten times or more. This chain joins TRBV28 and TRBJ1-5; D gene ambiguous. This CDR3 region has 14 residues. Germline V gives CDR1 MDHEN, CDR2 SYDVKM. Between the trimmed V and J ends, which lost 3 bases and 5 bases, there was a span of 11 bases. In DNA form, the CDR3 reads TGTGCCAGCAGTTTTGGAGGGAGGGATCAGCCCCAGCATTTT. Translation gives CASSFGGRDQPQHF.

J is TRBJ1-5 and V is TRBV6-1; 8 bases match TRBD1. V shed 3 bases and J 2 bases; nucleotides not matched to a gene: 9. The CDR3 has 17 amino acids. The V gene's germline CDR1 is MNHNS and CDR2 SASEGT. The CDR3 bases are TGTGCCAGCAGTGACCGGACAGGGCTCTTAGGCAATCAGCCCCAGCATTTT. Translated: CASSDRTGLLGNQPQHF.

In this sample, this clonotype turned up many times. The chain has TRBV12-3 or TRBV12-4 and TRBJ2-1; a weak D match, TRBD1 (5 bases). Trimming took off 8 bases at V and 8 bases at J, with 13 bases between the two ends. The CDR3 sequence is 12 residues long. CDR3 sequence reads: CASERIRDEQFF. The CDR3, as DNA: TGTGCCAGCGAAAGGATCAGGGATGAGCAGTTCTTC.

The table lists this clonotype with many counts. V is TRBV28 and J is TRBJ2-3, with D perhaps matching TRBD1 or TRBD2 (6 bases each). CDR3 size: 13 residues. Trimming removed 1 base from V and 10 bases from J, with 12 bases in between. Germline-derived CDR1 and CDR2 are MDHEN and SYDVKM. The CDR3 loop reads CASSLSEGGPQYF. In DNA form, the CDR3 reads TGTGCCAGCAGTTTATCCGAGGGGGGTCCGCAGTATTTT.

This clonotype was recorded many times. The V gene is TRBV20-1, the J gene TRBJ2-1, with 10 bases identical to TRBD2. J was trimmed by 4 bases and V by 6 bases; bases with no gene match: 6. The CDR3 consists of 14 residues. Germline V CDR1 and CDR2: DFQATT, SNEGSKA (reference sequence). The CDR3 DNA reads as TGCAGTGCCTCCGGGACTAGCGCTTACAATGAGCAGTTCTTC. The encoded protein is CSASGTSAYNEQFF.

This clonotype was seen at least ten times. This sequence joins TRBV7-9 and TRBJ2-3; D is unresolved. The CDR3 runs 12 residues. Germline V gene lookup returns CDR1 SEHNR and CDR2 FQNEAQ (reference sequence). V was shortened by 2 bases and J by 9 bases, with 9 bases between the two germline ends. The CDR3 region has the DNA TGTGCCAGCAGCTTAAAGGACCTGACGCAGTATTTT. Translation gives CASSLKDLTQYF. The variable domain in full, with the rest retrieved from reference TRBV7-9 and TRBJ2-3, is DTGVSQNPRHKITKRGQNVTFRCDPISEHNRLYWYRQTLGQGPEFLTYFQNEAQLEKSRLLSDRFSAERPKGSFSTLEIQRTEQGDSAMYLCASSLKDLTQYFGPGTRLTVL.

The gene calls are TRBV19 and TRBJ1-1; 11 bases map to TRBD1. The CDR3 is 12 residues long. CDR1 is LNHDA, CDR2 SQIVND, per germline (reference sequence). J gave up 8 bases and V 7 bases, and 3 bases lay outside the gene matches. This CDR3 is CASKRTGGEAFF. CDR3 nucleotides: TGTGCCAGTAAAAGGACAGGGGGCGAAGCTTTCTTT.

This rearrangement joins TRBV19 to TRBJ1-2; no clear D. Germline CDR1 and CDR2: LNHDA and SQIVND (reference sequence). This CDR3 has 16 amino acids. The V end lost 1 base, the J end lost 3 bases, and 15 bases lay between the germline ends. The CDR3 loop reads CASSIVWGKSYYGYTF. DNA for the CDR3: TGTGCCAGTAGTATAGTGTGGGGAAAATCCTACTATGGCTACACCTTC.

This clonotype was seen at least ten times. The chain has TRBV6-4 and TRBJ1-5; D not resolved. Trimming cost V 0 bases and J 10 bases, with 13 bases left between them. The CDR3 covers 14 residues. Germline CDR1 reads MRHNA; CDR2 reads SNTAGT. The CDR3 sequence is CASSDSRRERPQHF. The CDR3 nucleotides are TGTGCCAGCAGTGACTCGAGGAGGGAAAGACCCCAGCATTTT.

This clonotype was detected ten times or more. This sequence joins TRBV29-1 and TRBJ2-7, with D unclear. This CDR3 spans 13 amino acids. With 4 bases removed from V and 2 bases from J, the gap between germline ends came to 12 bases. The germline gives CDR1 SQVTM, CDR2 ANQGSEA. This chain's CDR3 is CSVVGYLTYEQYF. The DNA of the CDR3 is TGCAGCGTTGTAGGGTACCTGACCTACGAGCAGTACTTC.

This clonotype was observed a few times. The chain employs TRBV7-9 and TRBJ2-2; possible D gene TRBD1, 5 bases. Trimming took off 2 bases at V and 3 bases at J, with 13 bases between the two ends. Germline V gene sequence: CDR1 SEHNR, CDR2 FQNEAQ (reference sequence). CDR3 length equals 16 residues. The CDR3 sequence is CASSLYPGLDTGELFF. The CDR3 nucleotides read TGTGCCAGCAGCTTATATCCAGGGCTGGACACCGGGGAGCTGTTTTTT.

In this sample, this clonotype turned up many times. J is TRBJ1-1 and V is TRBV29-1; perhaps TRBD1 as D (6 bases). The V end lost 3 bases, the J end lost 1 base, and 6 bases lay between the germline ends. Germline CDR1 reads SQVTM; CDR2 reads ANQGSEA. This CDR3 region has 12 residues. The CDR3 loop is CSVDRGNTEAFF. In DNA form, the CDR3 reads TGCAGCGTTGACAGGGGGAACACTGAAGCTTTCTTT.

To note about this clonotype: A much larger clonotype is one base distant, so this may be a read error. The CDR3 DNA reads TGTGCCAGCAGTGCACACTTCTACGAGCAGTACTTC. It specifies CASSAHFYEQYF. V and J are TRBV6-5 and TRBJ2-7; D is undetermined. The ends were cut back, 5 bases at V and 3 bases at J, with 8 bases in the middle. The CDR3 is 12 residues long. The germline V gene encodes CDR1 MNHEY and CDR2 SVGAGI.

Worth noting for this clonotype: A much larger clone differs by one base, so this may be a read error. This chain joins TRBV29-1 and TRBJ1-2; 7 bases are a match to TRBD1. The CDR3 has 13 residues. CDR1 and CDR2 from the germline V gene are SQVTM and ANQGSEA. CDR3 coding DNA: TGCGGCTCAACGACAGGGAAATACTATGGCTACACCTTC. It yields the protein CGSTTGKYYGYTF.

This clonotype was seen only once. A much larger clone differs by one base, so this may be a read error. CDR3 nucleotides: TGTGCCATCAGTGTTTTGTTCCCGCCCGAGGGAACAACTAACTATGGCTACACCTTC. Protein product: CAISVLFPPEGTTNYGYTF. The chain uses TRBV10-3 and TRBJ1-2; D gene ambiguous. Germline CDR1 is ENHRY and CDR2 is SYGVKD. V lost 4 bases and J 0 bases, leaving 24 bases between the germline ends. The CDR3 has 19 residues.

In its sample, this clonotype was seen many times. This chain links TRBV4-2 with TRBJ1-1; 9 bases line up with TRBD1. This CDR3 contains 16 residues. J lost 0 bases, V lost 0 bases, and 2 bases had no gene match. CDR1 is LGHNA and CDR2 is YNFKEQ in the germline V gene. CDR3 coding DNA: TGTGCCAGCAGCCAAGAGGGACAGGGCCTGAACACTGAAGCTTTCTTT. This codes for CASSQEGQGLNTEAFF.

This clonotype came up many times. The chain is built from TRBV5-1 and TRBJ2-7; 11 bases fit TRBD1. Germline CDR1 reads SGHRS; CDR2 reads YFSETQ. J lost 3 bases, V lost 3 bases, and 5 bases had no gene match. The CDR3 extends over 15 amino acids. CDR3 region: CASSSPGTGGYEQYF. CDR3 coding DNA: TGCGCCAGCAGCTCTCCCGGGACAGGGGGCTACGAGCAGTACTTC.

In this sample, this clonotype turned up many times. The chain carries TRBV5-1 and TRBJ2-7; no clear D gene. From germline, CDR1 is SGHRS and CDR2 YFSETQ. V lost 1 base and J 5 bases, leaving 16 bases between the germline ends. This CDR3 is built from 15 residues. CDR3 amino acids: CASSLLVGGRDEQYF. Here the CDR3 DNA reads TGCGCCAGCAGCTTGCTCGTCGGTGGTAGAGACGAGCAGTACTTC.

This clonotype was observed a handful of times. V gene TRBV6-1 combines with J gene TRBJ2-2; TRBD1 matches 12 bases. Trimming took 6 bases from V and 4 from J; bases not matched to a gene: 6. Germline lookup yields CDR1 MNHNS and CDR2 SASEGT. The CDR3 loop spans 16 amino acids. Written as DNA, the CDR3 is TGTGCCAGCAGGGGACAGGGGGCGCGGGGCACCGGGGAGCTGTTTTTT. This sequence encodes CASRGQGARGTGELFF.